This T cell receptor beta chain stems from a study of beta chain features in type 1 diabetes. The wider study: Sorted cells examined across all samples numbered about 110,000,000.

Germline CDR1 is SQVTM and CDR2 is ANQGSEA. This CDR3 spans 13 amino acids. With V trimmed by 5 bases and J by 7 bases, 8 bases remained unmatched. About this clone: The antigen is not known.

It was via CD45RO/CCR7/CD25/CD127/CD95/CD27 that CD4+ naive, central memory, regulatory and stem cell-like memory cells were sorted. Notes on the study in general: A PCR bias possibly favoring shorter templates would apply equally to patients and controls. Patients with Type 1 diabetes showed moderately but significantly shorter TCRB CDR3s in all four CD4+ subsets. It was among patients, rather than healthy donors, that naive, central memory and Treg TCRB repertoires appeared more similar.

Every isolated RNA sample was fully reverse transcribed, so sequencing captured expressed TCRB transcripts. Some clones are missing from TCRdb's copy, which holds only in-frame ones; the method was immunoSEQ multiplex PCR. The sample has 160,000 or so clones; about 10% are singletons. The sequence was collected from a woman in her 30s with type 1 diabetes. Sequenced input: central memory CD4+ T cells from blood. The chain couples TRBV29-1 to TRBJ1-1, with TRBD1 matching over 9 bases. For the CDR3, the DNA is TGCAGCGTTATCCGGGACAGGGACCGTGAAGCTTTCTTT. It specifies CSVIRDRDREAFF.